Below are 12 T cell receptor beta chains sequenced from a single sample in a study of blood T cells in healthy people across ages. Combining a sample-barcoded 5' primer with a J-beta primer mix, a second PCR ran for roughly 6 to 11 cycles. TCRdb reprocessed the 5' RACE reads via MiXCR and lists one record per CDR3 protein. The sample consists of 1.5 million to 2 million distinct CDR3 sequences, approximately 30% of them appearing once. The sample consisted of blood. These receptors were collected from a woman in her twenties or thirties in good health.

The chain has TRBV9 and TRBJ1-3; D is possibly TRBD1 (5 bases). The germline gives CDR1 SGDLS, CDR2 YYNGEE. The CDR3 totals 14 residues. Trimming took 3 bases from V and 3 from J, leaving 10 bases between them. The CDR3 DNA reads TGTGCCAGCAGCGGCCCTCAGGGTGGAAACACCATATATTTT. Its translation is CASSGPQGGNTIYF.

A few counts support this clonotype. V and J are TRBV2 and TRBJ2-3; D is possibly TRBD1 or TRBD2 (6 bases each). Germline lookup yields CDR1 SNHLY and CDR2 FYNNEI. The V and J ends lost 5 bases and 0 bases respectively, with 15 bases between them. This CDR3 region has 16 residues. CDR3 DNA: TGTGCCAGCAGTTTGCAGGGGACTTCTAGCACAGATACGCAGTATTTT. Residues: CASSLQGTSSTDTQYF. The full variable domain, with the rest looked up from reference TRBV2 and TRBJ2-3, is EPEVTQTPSHQVTQMGQEVILRCVPISNHLYFYWYRQILGQKVEFLVSFYNNEISEKSEIFDDQFSVERPDGSNFTLKIRSTKLEDSAMYFCASSLQGTSSTDTQYFGPGTRLTVL.

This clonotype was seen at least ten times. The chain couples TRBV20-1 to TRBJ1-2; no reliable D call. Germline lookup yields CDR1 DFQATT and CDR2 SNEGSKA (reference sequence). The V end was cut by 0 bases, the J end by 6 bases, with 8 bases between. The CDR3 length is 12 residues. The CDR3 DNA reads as TGCAGTGCTAGAGATAATCCCGATGGCTACACCTTC. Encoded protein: CSARDNPDGYTF.

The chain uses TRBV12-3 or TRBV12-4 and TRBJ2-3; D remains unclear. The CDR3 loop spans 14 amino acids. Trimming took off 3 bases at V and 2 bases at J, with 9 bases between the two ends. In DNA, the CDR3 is TGTGCCAGCAGTTTGCTCTTCTCCACAGATACGCAGTATTTT. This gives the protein CASSLLFSTDTQYF.

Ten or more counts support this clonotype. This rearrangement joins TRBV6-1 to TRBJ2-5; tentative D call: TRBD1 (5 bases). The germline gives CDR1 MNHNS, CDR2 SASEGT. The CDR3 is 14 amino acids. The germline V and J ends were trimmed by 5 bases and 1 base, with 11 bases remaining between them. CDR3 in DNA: TGTGCCAGCAGTACAGGCTCGCCCCAAGAGACCCAGTACTTC. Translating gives CASSTGSPQETQYF.

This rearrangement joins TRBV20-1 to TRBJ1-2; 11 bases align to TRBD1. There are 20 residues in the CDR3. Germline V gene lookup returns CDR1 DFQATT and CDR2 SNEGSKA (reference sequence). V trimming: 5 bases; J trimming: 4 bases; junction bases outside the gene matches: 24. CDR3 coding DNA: TGCAGTGCTCCATACTCCCTAACCCCGGGACAGGGGGTGAGGGGCTATGGCTACACCTTC. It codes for CSAPYSLTPGQGVRGYGYTF.

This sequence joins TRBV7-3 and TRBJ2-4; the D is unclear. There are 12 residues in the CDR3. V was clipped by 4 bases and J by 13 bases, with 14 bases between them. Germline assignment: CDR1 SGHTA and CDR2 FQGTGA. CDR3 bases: TGTGCCAGCAGCTCCAAGGTCGATGAGCAGTACTTC. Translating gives CASSSKVDEQYF. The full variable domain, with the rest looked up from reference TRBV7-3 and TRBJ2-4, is GAGVSQTPSNKVTEKGKYVELRCDPISGHTALYWYRQSLGQGPEFLIYFQGTGAADDSGLPNDRFFAVRPEGSVSTLKIQRTERGDSAVYLCASSSKVDEQYFGAGTRLSVL.

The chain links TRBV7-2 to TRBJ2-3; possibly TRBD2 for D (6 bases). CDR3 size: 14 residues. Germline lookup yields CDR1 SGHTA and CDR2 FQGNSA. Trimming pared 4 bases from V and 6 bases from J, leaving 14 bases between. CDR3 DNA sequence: TGTGCCAGCAGCTACCCGGCGGGGTGGGATACGCAGTATTTT. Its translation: CASSYPAGWDTQYF.

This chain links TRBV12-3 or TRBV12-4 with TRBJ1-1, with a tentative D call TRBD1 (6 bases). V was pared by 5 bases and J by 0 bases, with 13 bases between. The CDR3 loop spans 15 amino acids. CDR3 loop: CASSQRGGMNTEAFF. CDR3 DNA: TGTGCCAGCAGTCAGAGGGGGGGGATGAACACTGAAGCTTTCTTT.

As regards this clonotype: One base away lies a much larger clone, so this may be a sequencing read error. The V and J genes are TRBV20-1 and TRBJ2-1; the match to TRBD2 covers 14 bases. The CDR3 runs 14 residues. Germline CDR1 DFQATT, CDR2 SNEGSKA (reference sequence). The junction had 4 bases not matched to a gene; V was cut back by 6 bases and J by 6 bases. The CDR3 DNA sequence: TGCAGTGCAGCCGGGACTAGCGGGAGCAATGAGCAGTTCTTC. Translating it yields CSAAGTSGSNEQFF.

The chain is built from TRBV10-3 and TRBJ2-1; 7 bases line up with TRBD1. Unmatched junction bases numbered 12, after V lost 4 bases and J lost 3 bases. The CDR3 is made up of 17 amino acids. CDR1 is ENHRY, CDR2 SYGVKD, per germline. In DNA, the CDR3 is TGTGCCATCAGTGCGCTACGTCCAGGACAGGTCTACAATGAGCAGTTCTTC. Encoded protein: CAISALRPGQVYNEQFF.

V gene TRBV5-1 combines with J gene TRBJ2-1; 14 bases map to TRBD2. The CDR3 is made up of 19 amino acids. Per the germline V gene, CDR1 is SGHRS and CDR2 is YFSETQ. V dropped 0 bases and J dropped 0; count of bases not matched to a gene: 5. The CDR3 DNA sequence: TGCGCCAGCAGCTTGGGACTAGCGGGGGGGATCAGCTCCTACAATGAGCAGTTCTTC. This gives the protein CASSLGLAGGISSYNEQFF.